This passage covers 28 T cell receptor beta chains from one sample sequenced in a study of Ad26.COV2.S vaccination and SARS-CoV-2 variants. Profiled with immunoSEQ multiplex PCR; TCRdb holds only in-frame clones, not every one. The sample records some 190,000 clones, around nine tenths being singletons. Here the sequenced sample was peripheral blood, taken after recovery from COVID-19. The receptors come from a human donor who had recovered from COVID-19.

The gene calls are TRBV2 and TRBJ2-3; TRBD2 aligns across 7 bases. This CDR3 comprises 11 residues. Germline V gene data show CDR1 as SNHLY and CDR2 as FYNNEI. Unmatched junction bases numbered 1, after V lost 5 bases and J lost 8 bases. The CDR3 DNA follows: TGTGCCAGCAGTTCGGGAGGTACGCAGTATTTT. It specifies CASSSGGTQYF.

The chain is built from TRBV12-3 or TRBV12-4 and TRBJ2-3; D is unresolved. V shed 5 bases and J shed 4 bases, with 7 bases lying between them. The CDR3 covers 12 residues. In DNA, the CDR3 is TGTGCCAGCAGTCAAACCCCAGATACGCAGTATTTT. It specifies CASSQTPDTQYF.

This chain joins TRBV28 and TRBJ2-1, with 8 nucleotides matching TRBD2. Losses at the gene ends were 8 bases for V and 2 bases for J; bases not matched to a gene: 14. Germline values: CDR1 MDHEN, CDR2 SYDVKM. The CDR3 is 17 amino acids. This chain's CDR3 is CASGPGGFLLTYNEQFF. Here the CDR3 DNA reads TGTGCCAGCGGCCCGGGGGGGTTTCTCCTCACCTACAATGAGCAGTTCTTC.

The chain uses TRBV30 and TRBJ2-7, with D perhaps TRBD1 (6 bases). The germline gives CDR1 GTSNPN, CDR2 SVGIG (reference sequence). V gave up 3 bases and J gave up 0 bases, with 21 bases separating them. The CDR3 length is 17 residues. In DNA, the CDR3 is TGTGCCTGGAGCTTCAGGGGTCCGGAATTCAGCTCCTACGAGCAGTACTTC. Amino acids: CAWSFRGPEFSSYEQYF.

This CDR3 is CASSHGLGEQYF. CDR3 nucleotides: TGTGCCAGCAGTCACGGCCTCGGAGAGCAGTACTTC. The V call is TRBV11-2, the J call TRBJ2-7; D is unresolved. The CDR3 length is 12 residues. In germline, CDR1 is SGHAT, CDR2 FQNNGV. V lost 6 bases to trimming and J lost 7 bases, with 13 bases between them.

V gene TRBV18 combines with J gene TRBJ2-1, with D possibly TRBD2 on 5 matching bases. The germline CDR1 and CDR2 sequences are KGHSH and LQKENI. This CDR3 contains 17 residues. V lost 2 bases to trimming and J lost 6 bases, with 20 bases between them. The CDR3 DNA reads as TGTGCCAGCTCACCAAGCGTACTAGATTTATCTTCCAATGAGCAGTTCTTC. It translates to CASSPSVLDLSSNEQFF. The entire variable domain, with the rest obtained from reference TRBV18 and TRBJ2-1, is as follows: NAGVMQNPRHLVRRRGQEARLRCSPMKGHSHVYWYRQLPEEGLKFMVYLQKENIIDESGMPKERFSAEFPKEGPSILRIQQVVRGDSAAYFCASSPSVLDLSSNEQFFGPGTRLTVL.

The CDR3 DNA reads TGTGCCAGCAGCAAGGGACTAGCGTCCTACGAGCAGTACTTC. Protein sequence: CASSKGLASYEQYF. The chain couples TRBV5-6 to TRBJ2-7, with 10 bases fitting TRBD2. Unmatched junction bases numbered 2, after V lost 4 bases and J lost 1 base. Per the germline V gene, CDR1 is SGHDT and CDR2 is YYEEEE. The CDR3 loop spans 14 amino acids.

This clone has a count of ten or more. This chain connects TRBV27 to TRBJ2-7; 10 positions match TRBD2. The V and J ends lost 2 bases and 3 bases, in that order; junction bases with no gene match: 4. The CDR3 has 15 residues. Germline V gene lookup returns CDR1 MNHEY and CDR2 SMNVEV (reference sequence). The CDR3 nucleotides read TGTGCCAGCAGTTTACTAGCGGGAGCACGCTACGAGCAGTACTTC. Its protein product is CASSLLAGARYEQYF.

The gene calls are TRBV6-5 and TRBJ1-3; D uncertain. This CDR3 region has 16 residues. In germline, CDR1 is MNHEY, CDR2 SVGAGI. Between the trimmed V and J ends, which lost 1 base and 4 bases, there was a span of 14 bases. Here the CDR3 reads CASSYLAAPGGNTIYF. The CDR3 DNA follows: TGTGCCAGCAGTTACTTGGCCGCCCCCGGGGGAAACACCATATATTTT.

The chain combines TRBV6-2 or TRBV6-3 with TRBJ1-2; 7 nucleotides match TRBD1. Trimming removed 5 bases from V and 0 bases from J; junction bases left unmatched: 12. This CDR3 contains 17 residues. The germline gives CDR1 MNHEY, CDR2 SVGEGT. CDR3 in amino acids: CASSLFGQAPANYGYTF. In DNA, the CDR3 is TGTGCCAGCAGTCTCTTCGGACAGGCGCCAGCTAACTATGGCTACACCTTC.

The CDR3 DNA reads TGTGCCAGCAGTCGCGGGGGGCGGTACGAGCAGTACTTC. This sequence encodes CASSRGGRYEQYF. The V and J genes are TRBV6-5 and TRBJ2-7; TRBD2 matches at 8 bases. Germline assignment: CDR1 MNHEY and CDR2 SVGAGI. Trimming at V came to 5 bases and at J to 4 bases, leaving 4 bases not matched to a gene. The CDR3 is made up of 13 amino acids.

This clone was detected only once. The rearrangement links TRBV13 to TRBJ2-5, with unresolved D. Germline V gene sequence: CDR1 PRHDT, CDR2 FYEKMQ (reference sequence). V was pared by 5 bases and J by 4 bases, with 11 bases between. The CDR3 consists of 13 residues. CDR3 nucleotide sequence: TGTGCCAGCAGCCCCGCCCGACCAGAGACCCAGTACTTC. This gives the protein CASSPARPETQYF.

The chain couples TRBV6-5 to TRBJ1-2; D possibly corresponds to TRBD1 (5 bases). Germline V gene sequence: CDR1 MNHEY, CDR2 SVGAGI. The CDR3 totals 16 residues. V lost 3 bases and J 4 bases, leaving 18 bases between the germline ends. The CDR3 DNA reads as TGTGCCAGCAGTTATATTAAGACAGCGCGCGGCTATGGCTACACCTTC. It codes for CASSYIKTARGYGYTF.

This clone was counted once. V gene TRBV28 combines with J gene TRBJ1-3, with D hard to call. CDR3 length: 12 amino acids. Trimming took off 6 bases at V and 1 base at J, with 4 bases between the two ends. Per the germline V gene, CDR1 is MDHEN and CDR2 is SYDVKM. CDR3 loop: CASRPSGNTIYF. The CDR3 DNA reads TGTGCCAGCAGGCCTTCTGGAAACACCATATATTTT.

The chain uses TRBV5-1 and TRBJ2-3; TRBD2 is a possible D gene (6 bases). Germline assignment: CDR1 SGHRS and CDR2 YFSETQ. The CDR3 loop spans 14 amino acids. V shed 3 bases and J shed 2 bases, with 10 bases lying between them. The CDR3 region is CASSSGSSTDTQYF. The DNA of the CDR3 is TGCGCCAGCAGCTCCGGGAGCTCCACAGATACGCAGTATTTT.

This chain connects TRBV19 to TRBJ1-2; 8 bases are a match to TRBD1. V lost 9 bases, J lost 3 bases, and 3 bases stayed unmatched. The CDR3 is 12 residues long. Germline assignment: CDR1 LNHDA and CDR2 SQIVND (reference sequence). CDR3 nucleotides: TGTGCCAGCGAGACAGGGGACTATGGCTACACCTTC. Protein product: CASETGDYGYTF.

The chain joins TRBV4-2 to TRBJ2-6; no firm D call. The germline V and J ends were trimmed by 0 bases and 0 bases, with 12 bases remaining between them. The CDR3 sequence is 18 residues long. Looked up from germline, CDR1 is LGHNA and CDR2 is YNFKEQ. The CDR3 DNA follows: TGTGCCAGCAGCCAAGAGGTCCTATTCTTCTCTGGGGCCAACGTCCTGACTTTC. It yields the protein CASSQEVLFFSGANVLTF.

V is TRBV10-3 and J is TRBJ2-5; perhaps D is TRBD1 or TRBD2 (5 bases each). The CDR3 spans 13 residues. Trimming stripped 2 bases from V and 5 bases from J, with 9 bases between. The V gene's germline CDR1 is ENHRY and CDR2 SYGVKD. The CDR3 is CAISEGWGETQYF. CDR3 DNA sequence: TGTGCCATCAGTGAGGGCTGGGGGGAGACCCAGTACTTC.

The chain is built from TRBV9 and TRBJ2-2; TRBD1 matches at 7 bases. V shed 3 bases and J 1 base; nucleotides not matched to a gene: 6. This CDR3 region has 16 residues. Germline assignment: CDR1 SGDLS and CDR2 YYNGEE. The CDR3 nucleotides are TGTGCCAGCAGCGCCTCAGGGGGTGGGAACACCGGGGAGCTGTTTTTT. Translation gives CASSASGGGNTGELFF.

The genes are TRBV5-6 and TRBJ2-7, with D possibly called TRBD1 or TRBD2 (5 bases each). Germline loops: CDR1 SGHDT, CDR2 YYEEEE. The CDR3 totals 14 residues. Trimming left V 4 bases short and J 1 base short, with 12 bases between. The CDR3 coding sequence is TGTGCCAGCAGCCGGGACGCTGGGTCCTACGAGCAGTACTTC. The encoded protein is CASSRDAGSYEQYF.

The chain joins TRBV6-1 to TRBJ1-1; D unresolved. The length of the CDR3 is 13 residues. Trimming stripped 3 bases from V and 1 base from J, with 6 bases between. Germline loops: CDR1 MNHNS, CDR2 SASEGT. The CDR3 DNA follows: TGTGCCAGCAGTGACCCATGGAACACTGAAGCTTTCTTT. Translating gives CASSDPWNTEAFF.

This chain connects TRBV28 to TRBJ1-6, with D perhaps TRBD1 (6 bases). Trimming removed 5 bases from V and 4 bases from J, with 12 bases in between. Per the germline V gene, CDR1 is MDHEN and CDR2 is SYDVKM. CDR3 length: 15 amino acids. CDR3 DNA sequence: TGTGCCAGCAGTAGACGGACAGTTTATAATTCACCCCTCCACTTT. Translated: CASSRRTVYNSPLHF.

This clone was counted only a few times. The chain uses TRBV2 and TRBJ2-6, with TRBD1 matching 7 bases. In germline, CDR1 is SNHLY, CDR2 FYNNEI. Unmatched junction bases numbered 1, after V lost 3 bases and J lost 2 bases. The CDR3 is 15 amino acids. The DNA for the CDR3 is TGTGCCAGCAGTGACACAGGGGCTGGGGCCAACGTCCTGACTTTC. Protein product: CASSDTGAGANVLTF.

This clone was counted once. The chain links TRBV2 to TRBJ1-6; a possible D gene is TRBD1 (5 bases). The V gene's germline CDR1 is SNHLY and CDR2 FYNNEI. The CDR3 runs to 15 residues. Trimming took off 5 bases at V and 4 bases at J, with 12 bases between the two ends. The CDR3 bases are TGTGCCAGCAGTCCTTCGGGGCAGTATAATTCACCCCTCCACTTT. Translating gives CASSPSGQYNSPLHF. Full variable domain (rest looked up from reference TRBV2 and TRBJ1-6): EPEVTQTPSHQVTQMGQEVILRCVPISNHLYFYWYRQILGQKVEFLVSFYNNEISEKSEIFDDQFSVERPDGSNFTLKIRSTKLEDSAMYFCASSPSGQYNSPLHFGNGTRLTVT.

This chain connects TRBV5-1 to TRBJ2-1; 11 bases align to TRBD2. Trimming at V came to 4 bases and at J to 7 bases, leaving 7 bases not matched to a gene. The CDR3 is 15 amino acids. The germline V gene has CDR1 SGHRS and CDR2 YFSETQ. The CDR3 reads CASSPTSGSGNEQFF. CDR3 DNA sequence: TGCGCCAGCAGCCCAACTAGCGGGAGCGGTAATGAGCAGTTCTTC.

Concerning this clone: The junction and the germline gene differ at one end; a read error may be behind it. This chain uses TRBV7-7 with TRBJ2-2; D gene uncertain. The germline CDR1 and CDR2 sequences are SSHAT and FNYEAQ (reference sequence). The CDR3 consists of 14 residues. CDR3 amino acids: CASSLLGNTGELFF. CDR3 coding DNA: TGTGCTAGCAGCTTACTGGGGAACACCGGGGAGCTGTTTTTT.

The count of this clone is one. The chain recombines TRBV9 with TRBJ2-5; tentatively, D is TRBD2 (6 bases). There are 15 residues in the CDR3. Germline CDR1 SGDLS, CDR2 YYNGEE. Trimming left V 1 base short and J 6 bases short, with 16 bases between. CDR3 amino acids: CASSVQGLESQTQYF. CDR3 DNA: TGTGCCAGCAGCGTACAGGGACTCGAGAGCCAGACCCAGTACTTC.

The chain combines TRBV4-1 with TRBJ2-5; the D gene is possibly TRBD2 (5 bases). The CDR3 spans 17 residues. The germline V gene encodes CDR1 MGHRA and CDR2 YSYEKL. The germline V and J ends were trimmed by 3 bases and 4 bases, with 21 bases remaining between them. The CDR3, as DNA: TGCGCCAGCAGCCAGGGCCCGCGGGCCCACCTTGGAGAGACCCAGTACTTC. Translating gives CASSQGPRAHLGETQYF.